This TCR beta chain stems from a study of blood T cell repertoires in COVID-19 (dated by TCRdb to 2018 to 2020). In the study overall: Samples from collaborators originated in the United States, Italy and Spain and spanned both the acute and convalescent phases of COVID-19. The material from the prospective study consisted of cDNA or gDNA derived from T cells, B-cell-depleted T cells, or PBMCs. The dataset comprised deeply sampled blood TCRbeta repertoires from subjects exposed to, actively infected with, or recovered from COVID-19. A freely available public database, intended as a resource for researchers studying the immune response to SARS-CoV-2, is where the repertoires were released. Samples were obtained from the ongoing ImmuneRACE study (first 160 participants) and from about 1,300 subjects provided by 6 global collaborators. A de-identified subject ID, COVID-19 status, age in years and sex were almost always included in the sample metadata. Where available, HLA class I and class II types were obtained from metadata supplied by the sample provider rather than from assay-based typing.

The immunoSEQ Assay, a bias-controlled multiplex PCR, was used to amplify TCRbeta CDR3 regions from genomic DNA. The authors' analysis ran thus. Within the assay, amplification of reference gene primers was used to estimate how many nucleated cells each sample contained. To quantify the absolute abundance of each unique TCRbeta CDR3 rearrangement, sequence reads were collapsed and filtered. Productive Simpson clonality was computed per sample as the square root of Simpson's diversity index over productive rearrangements. In TCRdb, the immuneACCESS table is reduced to in-frame sequences with V and J assigned. These tables do not hold every clone; where another copy was compared, an unresolved V gene accounts for under half, and the others remain unexplained. Clone size and V and J calls were adopted from that table, with D and trimming inferred from the DNA. The sample profile shows just over 300,000 clones; nearly 90% of them were found once. Jointly, the top ten make up 1.5% to 2% of the sample.

General findings and caveats noted by the study authors: The amount of clinical and demographic metadata varied by source and participant and was provided uncurated.

One collaborating source in Seattle enrolled patients during active infection and followed them longitudinally through the course of disease. The collaborating institutions used their own protocols to collect whole blood in K2EDTA tubes. For TCRbeta analysis, collaborator samples were shipped as frozen whole blood, as isolated PBMCs, or as DNA extracted from either sample type. Only one count was recorded for this clone. Its antigen is currently not known. No base qualities exist here, and no much larger clone lies one base off it. From the cysteine through the phenylalanine, the CDR3 covers 17 amino acids. Kept here is only the CDR3 DNA, which spans 51 bases and is read in frame from base 1. From a lookup of the germline V gene, CDR1 and CDR2 are SGHTA and FQGNSA. V is shortened by 7 bases, J by 4 bases, and the region joining them spans 24 bases.

Specimen: peripheral blood. The clonotype originates from a woman between 25 and 40 years old with COVID-19, enrolled during active disease. The chain uses TRBV7-2 and TRBJ2-3; TRBD1 might be the D gene, on 5 matching bases. The base sequence is TGTGCCAGCACCTCTAGATATAGGGGCCCTATTGCAGATACGCAGTATTTT. It is translated as CASTSRYRGPIADTQYF.